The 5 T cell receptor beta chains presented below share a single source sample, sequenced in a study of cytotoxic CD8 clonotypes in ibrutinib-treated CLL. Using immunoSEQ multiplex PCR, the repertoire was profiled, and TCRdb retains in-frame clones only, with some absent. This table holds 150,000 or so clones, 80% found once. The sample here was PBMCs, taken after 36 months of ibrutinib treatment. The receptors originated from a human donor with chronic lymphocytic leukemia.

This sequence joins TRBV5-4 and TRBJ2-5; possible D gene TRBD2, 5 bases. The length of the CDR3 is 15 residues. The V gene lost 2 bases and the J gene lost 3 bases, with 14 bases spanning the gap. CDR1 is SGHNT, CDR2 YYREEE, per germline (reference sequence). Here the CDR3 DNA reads TGTGCCAGCAGCTTAGGGCTACAGACTAAAGAGACCCAGTACTTC. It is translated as CASSLGLQTKETQYF.

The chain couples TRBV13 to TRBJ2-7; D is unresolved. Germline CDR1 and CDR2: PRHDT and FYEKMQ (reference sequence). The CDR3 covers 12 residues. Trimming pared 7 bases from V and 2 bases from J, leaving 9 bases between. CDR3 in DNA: TGTGCCAGCACAAAAAAGGCCTACGAGCAGTACTTC. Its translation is CASTKKAYEQYF.

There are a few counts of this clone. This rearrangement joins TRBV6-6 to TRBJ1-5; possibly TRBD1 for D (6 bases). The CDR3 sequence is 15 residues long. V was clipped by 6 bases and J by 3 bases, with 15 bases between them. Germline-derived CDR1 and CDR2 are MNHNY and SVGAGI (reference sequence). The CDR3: CASSDDRLHNQPQHF. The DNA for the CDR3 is TGTGCCAGCAGCGACGACAGGCTTCACAATCAGCCCCAGCATTTT.

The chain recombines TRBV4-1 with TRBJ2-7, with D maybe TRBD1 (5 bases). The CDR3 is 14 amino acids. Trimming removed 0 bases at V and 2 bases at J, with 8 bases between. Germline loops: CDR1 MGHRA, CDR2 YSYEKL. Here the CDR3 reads CASSQDTGPYEQYF. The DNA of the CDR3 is TGCGCCAGCAGCCAAGATACAGGCCCCTACGAGCAGTACTTC.

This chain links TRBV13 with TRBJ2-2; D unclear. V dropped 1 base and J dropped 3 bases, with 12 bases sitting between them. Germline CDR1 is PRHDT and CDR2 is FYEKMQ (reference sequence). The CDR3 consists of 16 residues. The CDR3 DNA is TGTGCCAGCAGCTTAGAGTGGCAGGATCACACCGGGGAGCTGTTTTTT. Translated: CASSLEWQDHTGELFF.